A single sample is the source of the 20 T cell receptor beta chains below, sequenced in a study of T cell responses to AZD1222 COVID-19 vaccine. Only in-frame clones appear in the TCRdb table, and some are missing; sequencing was by immunoSEQ multiplex PCR. The table has 140,000 to 150,000 clones, 82% seen once. This specimen consisted of peripheral blood, obtained on day 0 of MenACWY control vaccination. The receptors stem from an adult in good health.

The V and J genes are TRBV13 and TRBJ1-2; 7 bases are shared with TRBD1. Per the germline V gene, CDR1 is PRHDT and CDR2 is FYEKMQ (reference sequence). V was clipped by 4 bases and J by 3 bases; unmatched bases: 17. The CDR3 runs to 18 residues. The chain's CDR3 is CASSSSLGDRRSYYGYTF. CDR3 bases: TGTGCCAGCAGCTCCTCCCTGGGGGACAGACGAAGTTACTATGGCTACACCTTC.

This clone was counted a single time. The chain couples TRBV27 to TRBJ1-1, with no clear D. Germline assignment: CDR1 MNHEY and CDR2 SMNVEV (reference sequence). The CDR3 extends over 13 amino acids. Trimming took 0 bases from V and 5 from J, leaving 7 bases between them. The CDR3 DNA reads TGTGCCAGCAGTTTATCCCTGGGGACTGAAGCTTTCTTT. Amino acids: CASSLSLGTEAFF.

This chain joins TRBV9 and TRBJ2-3; D call uncertain. Trimming left V 3 bases short and J 3 bases short, with 11 bases between. CDR1 SGDLS and CDR2 YYNGEE come from the germline V gene. The CDR3 spans 14 residues. DNA for the CDR3: TGTGCCAGCAGCGCCGACCAGGATACAGATACGCAGTATTTT. Its translation is CASSADQDTDTQYF.

As regards this clone: Other DNA sequences in this sample translate to the same CDR3. The gene calls are TRBV18 and TRBJ1-1; D is unresolved. CDR1 and CDR2 (germline): KGHSH, LQKENI. The V and J ends lost 2 bases and 1 base respectively, with 5 bases between them. This CDR3 is built from 13 residues. The CDR3 protein is CASSPGQNTEAFF. CDR3 nucleotide sequence: TGTGCCAGCTCACCAGGGCAGAACACTGAAGCTTTCTTT.

In nucleotides, the CDR3 is TGTGCCAGCAGCCATGACAGGGCAAACTATGGCTACACCTTC. Protein sequence: CASSHDRANYGYTF. The chain employs TRBV9 and TRBJ1-2, with 7 bases matching TRBD1. Per germline, CDR1 SGDLS and CDR2 YYNGEE. The junction had 5 bases not matched to a gene; V was cut back by 4 bases and J by 2 bases. The CDR3 runs to 14 residues.

The chain couples TRBV3-1 (or the pseudogene TRBV3-2) to TRBJ1-5; D call uncertain. The CDR3 has 14 residues. V was pared by 1 base and J by 2 bases, with 6 bases between. Germline CDR1 is LGHDT and CDR2 is YNNKEL (reference sequence). This CDR3 is CASSQGSGNQPQHF. The CDR3 DNA reads as TGTGCCAGCAGCCAAGGATCGGGCAATCAGCCCCAGCATTTT.

The chain is built from TRBV10-1 and TRBJ1-1; 8 bases agree with TRBD1. Germline CDR1 WNHNN, CDR2 SYGVQD (reference sequence). The length of the CDR3 is 13 residues. With V trimmed by 6 bases and J by 5 bases, 5 bases remained unmatched. The CDR3 DNA sequence: TGCGCCAGCAGGCCGACAGGGGCTACTGAAGCTTTCTTT. Translated: CASRPTGATEAFF.

The chain carries TRBV10-2 and TRBJ2-7; D gene unclear. V shed 1 base and J shed 7 bases, with 5 bases lying between them. Germline V gene sequence: CDR1 WSHSY, CDR2 SAAADI. There are 11 residues in the CDR3. The CDR3 nucleotides are TGCGCCAGCAGTGAGTATGGGGAGCAGTACTTC. Residues: CASSEYGEQYF.

The rearrangement uses TRBV18 and TRBJ2-3, with D maybe TRBD1 (6 bases). This CDR3 has 16 residues. Deletions cut 6 bases from V and 5 bases from J, with 21 bases between. Germline lookup yields CDR1 KGHSH and CDR2 LQKENI. The CDR3 region has the DNA TGTGCCAGCTCCACCACAGTCGCACAGGGAAAAGATACGCAGTATTTT. Protein: CASSTTVAQGKDTQYF.

CDR3 sequence reads: CASSLSRTGSDNQPQHF. CDR3 nucleotides: TGTGCCAGCAGTTTATCCAGGACAGGGTCCGACAATCAGCCCCAGCATTTT. The J gene is TRBJ1-5, the V gene TRBV27; TRBD1 agrees at 8 bases. From germline, CDR1 is MNHEY and CDR2 SMNVEV (reference sequence). The CDR3 spans 17 residues. Losses at the gene ends were 0 bases for V and 3 bases for J; bases not matched to a gene: 7.

V gene TRBV6-4 combines with J gene TRBJ1-6, with D possibly matching TRBD1 (6 bases). The CDR3 consists of 16 residues. Trimming left V 5 bases short and J 5 bases short, with 16 bases between. CDR1 is MRHNA, CDR2 SNTAGT, per germline. CDR3 sequence (DNA): TGTGCCAGCAGTTGCACAGGGACGGGTAATAATTCACCCCTCCACTTT. As protein: CASSCTGTGNNSPLHF.

This chain uses TRBV18 with TRBJ1-2; D call uncertain. Germline CDR1 KGHSH, CDR2 LQKENI. CDR3 length: 12 residues. V lost 1 base to trimming and J lost 8 bases, with 8 bases between them. CDR3: CASSPQLEGYTF. CDR3 nucleotides: TGTGCCAGCTCACCACAACTGGAGGGCTACACCTTC.

This clone has just a few counts. The chain is built from TRBV5-5 and TRBJ1-3, with unresolved D. The germline CDR1 and CDR2 sequences are SGHKS and YYEKEE (reference sequence). The V end was cut by 1 base, the J end by 0 bases, with 11 bases between. The CDR3 length is 16 residues. The CDR3 loop reads CASSLHSGFSGNTIYF. CDR3 sequence (DNA): TGTGCCAGCAGCTTGCATTCGGGGTTCTCTGGAAACACCATATATTTT.

The chain couples TRBV7-9 to TRBJ1-1; D is unresolved. This CDR3 contains 13 residues. Germline V gives CDR1 SEHNR, CDR2 FQNEAQ (reference sequence). The V end was cut by 8 bases, the J end by 1 base, with 11 bases between. CDR3 coding DNA: TGTGCCAGCCTAACCAAGGGGAACACTGAAGCTTTCTTT. It translates to CASLTKGNTEAFF.

This chain joins TRBV5-3 and TRBJ2-2; D is perhaps TRBD2 (6 bases). TRBV5-3 belongs to the ORF category, with a function that is uncertain. The CDR3 has 13 amino acids. The germline V and J ends were trimmed by 5 bases and 7 bases, with 12 bases remaining between them. The chain's CDR3 is CARSSGWIGELFF. CDR3 in DNA: TGTGCCAGAAGTAGCGGTTGGATCGGGGAGCTGTTTTTT.

V gene TRBV7-9 combines with J gene TRBJ2-3; D is tentatively TRBD1 or TRBD2 (6 bases each). This CDR3 spans 15 amino acids. Germline CDR1 SEHNR, CDR2 FQNEAQ (reference sequence). V was shortened by 1 base and J by 0 bases, with 8 bases between the two germline ends. The CDR3 DNA is TGTGCCAGCAGCTTAGGGGGGGCTAGCACAGATACGCAGTATTTT. It specifies CASSLGGASTDTQYF.

The V gene is TRBV7-9, the J gene TRBJ1-4; 9 nucleotides match TRBD1. Trimming took 5 bases from V and 8 from J; bases not matched to a gene: 3. This CDR3 has 13 amino acids. Germline V CDR1 and CDR2: SEHNR, FQNEAQ (reference sequence). Here the CDR3 DNA reads TGTGCCAGCAGCCAACAGGGGGCGGAAAAACTGTTTTTT. Translating it yields CASSQQGAEKLFF.

The J gene is TRBJ1-2, the V gene TRBV28, with a tentative D call TRBD1 (5 bases). This CDR3 spans 13 amino acids. V was cut by 7 bases and J by 3 bases, with 12 bases left in between. Germline values: CDR1 MDHEN, CDR2 SYDVKM. The CDR3 DNA sequence: TGTGCCAGCAACGTTGGGGGTCACTATGGCTACACCTTC. Its protein is CASNVGGHYGYTF.

This rearrangement joins TRBV29-1 to TRBJ2-1; 8 bases agree with TRBD2. CDR1 is SQVTM, CDR2 ANQGSEA, per germline. The V segment lost 2 bases and the J segment 7 bases; nucleotides outside the gene matches: 16. The length of the CDR3 is 17 residues. The CDR3 nucleotides read TGCAGCGTTGAACACCATGCGGGTCACCGGGGGGGTAATGAGCAGTTCTTC. Its protein product is CSVEHHAGHRGGNEQFF.

This chain connects TRBV6-1 to TRBJ1-1, with D maybe TRBD1 (5 bases). Per germline, CDR1 MNHNS and CDR2 SASEGT. CDR3 length: 15 amino acids. V lost 2 bases and J 4 bases, leaving 14 bases between the germline ends. The CDR3 spells CASSESRAQGTEAFF. Here the CDR3 DNA reads TGTGCCAGCAGTGAATCGCGGGCCCAGGGCACTGAAGCTTTCTTT.